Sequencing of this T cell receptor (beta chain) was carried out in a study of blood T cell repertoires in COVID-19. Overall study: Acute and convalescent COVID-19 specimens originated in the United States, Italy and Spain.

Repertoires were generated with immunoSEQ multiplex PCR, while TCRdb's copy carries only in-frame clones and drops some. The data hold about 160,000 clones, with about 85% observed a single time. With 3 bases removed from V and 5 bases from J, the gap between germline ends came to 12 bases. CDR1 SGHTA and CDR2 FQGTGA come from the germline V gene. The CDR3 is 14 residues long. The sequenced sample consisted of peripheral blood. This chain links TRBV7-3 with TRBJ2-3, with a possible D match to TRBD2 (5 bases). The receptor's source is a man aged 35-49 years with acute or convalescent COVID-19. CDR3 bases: TGTGCCAGCAGCTTTTCCGTGGCGGGAGATACGCAGTATTTT. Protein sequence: CASSFSVAGDTQYF.